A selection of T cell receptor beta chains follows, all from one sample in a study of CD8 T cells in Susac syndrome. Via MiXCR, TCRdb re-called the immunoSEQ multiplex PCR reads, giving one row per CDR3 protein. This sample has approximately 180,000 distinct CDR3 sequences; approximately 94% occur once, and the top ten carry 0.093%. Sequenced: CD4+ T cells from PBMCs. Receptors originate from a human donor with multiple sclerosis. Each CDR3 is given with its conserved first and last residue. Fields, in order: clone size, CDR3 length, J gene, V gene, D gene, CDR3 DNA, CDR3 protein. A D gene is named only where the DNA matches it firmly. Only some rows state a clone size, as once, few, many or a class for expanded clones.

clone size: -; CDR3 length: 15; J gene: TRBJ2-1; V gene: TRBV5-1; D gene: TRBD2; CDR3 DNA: TGCGCCAGCAGCTTGGGAGGGACTAGCGGGAATGAGCAGTTCTTC; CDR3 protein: CASSLGGTSGNEQFF
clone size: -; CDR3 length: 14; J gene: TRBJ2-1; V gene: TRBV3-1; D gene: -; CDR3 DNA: TGTGCCAGCAGCCCGGGGGGCCGGGTTAGTGAGCAGTTCTTC; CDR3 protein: CASSPGGRVSEQFF
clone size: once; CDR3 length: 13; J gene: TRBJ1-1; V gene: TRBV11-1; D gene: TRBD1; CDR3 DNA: TGTGCCAGCAGCTTAGACAGGGGGGCTGAAGCTTTCTTT; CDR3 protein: CASSLDRGAEAFF
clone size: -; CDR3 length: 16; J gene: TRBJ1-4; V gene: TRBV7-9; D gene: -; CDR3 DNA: TGTGCCAGCAGCTTACGGACGGCTCCAACTAATGAAAAACTGTTTTTT; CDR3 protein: CASSLRTAPTNEKLFF
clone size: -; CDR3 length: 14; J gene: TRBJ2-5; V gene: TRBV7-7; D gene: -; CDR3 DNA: TGTGCCAGCAGCCCAGGACAGTTTCAAGAGACCCAGTACTTC; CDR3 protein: CASSPGQFQETQYF
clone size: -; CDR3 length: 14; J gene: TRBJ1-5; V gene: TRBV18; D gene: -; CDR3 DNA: TGTGCCAGCTCGCACGATTATAGCAATCAGCCCCAGCATTTT; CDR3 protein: CASSHDYSNQPQHF
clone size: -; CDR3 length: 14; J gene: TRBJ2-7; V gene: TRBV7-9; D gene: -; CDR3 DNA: TGTGCCAGCAGCTCCACCCGGGCCCTATGGGAGCAGTACTTC; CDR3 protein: CASSSTRALWEQYF
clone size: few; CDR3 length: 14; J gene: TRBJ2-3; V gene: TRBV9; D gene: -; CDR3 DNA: TGTGCCAGCAGCGTAGGCGACAGAACAGATACGCAGTATTTT; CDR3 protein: CASSVGDRTDTQYF
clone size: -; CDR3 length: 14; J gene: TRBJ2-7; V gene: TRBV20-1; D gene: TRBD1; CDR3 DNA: TGCAGTGCTAGAAGTCCCGGGACAGGGGACGAGCAGTACTTC; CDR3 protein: CSARSPGTGDEQYF
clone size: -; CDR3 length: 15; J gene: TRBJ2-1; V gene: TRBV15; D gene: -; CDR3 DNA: TGTGCCACCAGCAGGGGTGGACAATTCGACAATGAGCAGTTCTTC; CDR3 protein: CATSRGGQFDNEQFF
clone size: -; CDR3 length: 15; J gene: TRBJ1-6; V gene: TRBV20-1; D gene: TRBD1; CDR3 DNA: TGCAGTGCTAGACGTGCGACAGGGTACGACTCACCCCTCCACTTT; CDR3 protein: CSARRATGYDSPLHF
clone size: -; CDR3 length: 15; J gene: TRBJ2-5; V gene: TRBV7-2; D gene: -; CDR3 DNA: TGTGCCAGCAGCTTAGAGGGTAGCATCGGTGAGACCCAGTACTTC; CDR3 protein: CASSLEGSIGETQYF
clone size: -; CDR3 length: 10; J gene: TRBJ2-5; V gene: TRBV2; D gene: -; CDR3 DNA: TGTGCCAGCAGCCTGGCGGTGGCGTACTTC; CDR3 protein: CASSLAVAYF
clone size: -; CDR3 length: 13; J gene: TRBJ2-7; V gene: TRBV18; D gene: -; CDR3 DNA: TGTGCCAGCTCACCAATCGACTCCTACGAGCAGTACTTC; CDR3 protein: CASSPIDSYEQYF
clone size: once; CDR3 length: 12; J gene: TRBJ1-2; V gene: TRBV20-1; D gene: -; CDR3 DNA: TGCAGTGCTAGAGAACCGCGTGGGGGCTACACCTTC; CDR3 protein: CSAREPRGGYTF
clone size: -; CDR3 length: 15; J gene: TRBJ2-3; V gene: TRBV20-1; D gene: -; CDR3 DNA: TGCAGTGCTAGTGACTGGACCCAGAAGGCAGATACGCAGTATTTT; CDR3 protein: CSASDWTQKADTQYF
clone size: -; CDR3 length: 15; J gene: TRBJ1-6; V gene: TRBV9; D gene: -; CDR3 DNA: TGTGCCAGCAGCGTAGGAGCGGGGACGGGTTCACCCCTCCACTTT; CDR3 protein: CASSVGAGTGSPLHF
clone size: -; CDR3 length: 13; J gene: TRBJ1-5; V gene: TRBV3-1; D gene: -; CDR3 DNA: TGTGCCAGCAGCCAAGACGGCGATCAGCCCCAGCATTTT; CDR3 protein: CASSQDGDQPQHF
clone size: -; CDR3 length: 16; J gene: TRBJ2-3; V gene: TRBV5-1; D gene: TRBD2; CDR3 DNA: TGCGCCAGCAGCTTGGACGGACTAGCGGGGACGGATACGCAGTATTTT; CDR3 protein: CASSLDGLAGTDTQYF
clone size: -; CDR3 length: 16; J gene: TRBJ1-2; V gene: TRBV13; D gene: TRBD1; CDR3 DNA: TGTGCCAGCAGCCCCGGGGACAGGACCATTCTCTATGGCTACACCTTC; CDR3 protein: CASSPGDRTILYGYTF
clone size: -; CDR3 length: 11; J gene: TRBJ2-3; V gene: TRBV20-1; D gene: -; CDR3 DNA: TGCAGTGCTATAATAGGGTTGCAGCAGTATTTT; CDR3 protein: CSAIIGLQQYF
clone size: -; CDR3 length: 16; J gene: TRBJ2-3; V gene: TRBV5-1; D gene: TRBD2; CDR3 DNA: TGCGCCAGCAGCAGCCGGACTAGCGGCTACACAGATACGCAGTATTTT; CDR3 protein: CASSSRTSGYTDTQYF
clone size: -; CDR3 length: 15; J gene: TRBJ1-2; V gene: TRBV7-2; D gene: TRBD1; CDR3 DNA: TGTGCCAGCAGCTTGAGGACAGGGGGAGGCTATGGCTACACCTTC; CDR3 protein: CASSLRTGGGYGYTF
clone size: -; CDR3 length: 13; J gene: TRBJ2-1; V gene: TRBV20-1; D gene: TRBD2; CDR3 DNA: TGCAGTGCTAGTGGGCGGGGGTACAATGAGCAGTTCTTC; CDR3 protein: CSASGRGYNEQFF
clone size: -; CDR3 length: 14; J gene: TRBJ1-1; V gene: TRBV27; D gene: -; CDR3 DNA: TGTGCCAGCAGTCGTATGGCTCGGGGCACTGAAGCTTTCTTT; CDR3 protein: CASSRMARGTEAFF
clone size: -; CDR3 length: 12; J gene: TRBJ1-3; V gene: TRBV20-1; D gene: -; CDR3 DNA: TGCAGTGCGGGGAACAGTGGAAACACCATATATTTT; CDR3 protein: CSAGNSGNTIYF
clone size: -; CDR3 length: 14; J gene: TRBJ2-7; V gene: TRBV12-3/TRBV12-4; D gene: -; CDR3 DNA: TGTGCCAGCAGTTTAAGTCCGCACGGCTACGAGCAGTACTTC; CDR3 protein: CASSLSPHGYEQYF
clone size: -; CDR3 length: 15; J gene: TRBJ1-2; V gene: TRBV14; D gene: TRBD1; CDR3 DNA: TGTGCCAGCAGCCAGGTCCCGGGACAGGGCCAAGGCTACACCTTC; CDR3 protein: CASSQVPGQGQGYTF
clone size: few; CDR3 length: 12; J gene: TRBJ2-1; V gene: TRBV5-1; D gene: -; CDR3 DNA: TGCGCCAGCAGCTTGGGGGGCCATGAGCAGTTCTTC; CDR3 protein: CASSLGGHEQFF
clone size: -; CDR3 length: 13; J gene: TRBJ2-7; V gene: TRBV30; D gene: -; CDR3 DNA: TGTGCCTGGATAGAAGGGGGAACCAGTGCGCAGTACTTC; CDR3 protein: CAWIEGGTSAQYF
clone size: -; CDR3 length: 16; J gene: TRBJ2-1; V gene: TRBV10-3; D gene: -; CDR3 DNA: TGTGCCATCAGTCCTCAGACAGGAACGCTCTTGAATGAGCAGTTCTTC; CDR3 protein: CAISPQTGTLLNEQFF
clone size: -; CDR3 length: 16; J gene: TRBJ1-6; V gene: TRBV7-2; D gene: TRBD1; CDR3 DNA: TGTGCCAGCAGCTTGGGGATGGGGACAGGGAACTCACCCCTCCACTTT; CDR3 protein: CASSLGMGTGNSPLHF
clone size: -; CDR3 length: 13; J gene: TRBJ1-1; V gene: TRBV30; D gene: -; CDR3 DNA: TGTGCCTGGAGTATAACATCGAGCACTGAAGCTTTCTTT; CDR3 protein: CAWSITSSTEAFF
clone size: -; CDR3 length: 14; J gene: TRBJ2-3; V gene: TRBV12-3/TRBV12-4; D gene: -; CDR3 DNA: TGTGCCAGCAGTTTAAGGCAGGGAAAAGATACGCAGTATTTT; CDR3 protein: CASSLRQGKDTQYF
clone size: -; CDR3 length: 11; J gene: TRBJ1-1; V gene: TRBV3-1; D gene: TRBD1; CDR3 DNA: TGTGCCAGCAGACAGACAGGGGAAGCTTTCTTT; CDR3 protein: CASRQTGEAFF
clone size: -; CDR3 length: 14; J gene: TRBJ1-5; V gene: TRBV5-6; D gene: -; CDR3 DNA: TGTGCCAGCAGCCCCGGGGTAGACAATCAGCCCCAGCATTTT; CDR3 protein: CASSPGVDNQPQHF
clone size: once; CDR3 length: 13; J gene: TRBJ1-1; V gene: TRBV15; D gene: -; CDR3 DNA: TGTGCCACCTCCTTCGGGGGGGACACTGAAGCTTTCTTT; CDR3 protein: CATSFGGDTEAFF
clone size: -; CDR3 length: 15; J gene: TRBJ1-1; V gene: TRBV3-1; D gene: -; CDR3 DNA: TGTGCCAGCAGCCCTGCGGCATTCCAGACCACTGAAGCTTTCTTT; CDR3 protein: CASSPAAFQTTEAFF
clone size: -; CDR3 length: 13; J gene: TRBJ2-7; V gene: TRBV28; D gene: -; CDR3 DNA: TGTGCCAGCAGTCTGCGGGTCCCCTACGAGCAGTACTTC; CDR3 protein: CASSLRVPYEQYF
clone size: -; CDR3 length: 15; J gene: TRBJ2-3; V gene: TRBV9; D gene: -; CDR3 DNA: TGTGCCAGCAGCCCGTCGCGGAAGGGGGTTCCTACGCAGTATTTT; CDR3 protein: CASSPSRKGVPTQYF
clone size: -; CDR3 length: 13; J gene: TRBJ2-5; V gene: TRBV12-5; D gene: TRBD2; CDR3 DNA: TGTGCTAGTGGTTTGTGGGGGGGTGAGACCCAGTACTTC; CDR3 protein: CASGLWGGETQYF
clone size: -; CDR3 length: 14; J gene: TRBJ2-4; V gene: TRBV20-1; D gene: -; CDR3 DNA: TGCAGTGCTAGGAATCGTAAAGGGGAAAACATTCAGTACTTC; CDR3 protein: CSARNRKGENIQYF
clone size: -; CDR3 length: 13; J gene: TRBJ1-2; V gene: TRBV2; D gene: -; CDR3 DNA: TGTGCCAGCAGTGTAGACGGAATCTATGGCTACACCTTC; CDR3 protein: CASSVDGIYGYTF
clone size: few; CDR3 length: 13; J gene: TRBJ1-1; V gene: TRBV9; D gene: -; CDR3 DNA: TGTGCCAGCAGCGTAGGCGATAACACTGAAGCTTTCTTT; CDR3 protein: CASSVGDNTEAFF
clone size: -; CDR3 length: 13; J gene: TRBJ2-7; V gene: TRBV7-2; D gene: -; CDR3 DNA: TGTGCCAGCAGCGCCGTCTTAGGGGACGAGCAGTACTTC; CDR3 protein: CASSAVLGDEQYF
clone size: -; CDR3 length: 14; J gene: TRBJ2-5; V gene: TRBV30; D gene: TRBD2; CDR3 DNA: TGTGCCTGGAGACCTAGCGGGGGACAAGAGACCCAGTACTTC; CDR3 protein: CAWRPSGGQETQYF